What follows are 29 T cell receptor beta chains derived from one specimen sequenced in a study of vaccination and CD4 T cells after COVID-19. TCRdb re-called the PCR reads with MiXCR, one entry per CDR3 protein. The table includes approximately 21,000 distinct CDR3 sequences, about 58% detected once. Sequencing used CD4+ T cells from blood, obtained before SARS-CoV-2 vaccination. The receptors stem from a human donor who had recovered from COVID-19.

The CDR3 nucleotides read TGTGCCAGCACCCGGGGCGGGGAAACCTACGAGCAGTACTTC. It encodes CASTRGGETYEQYF. The rearrangement uses TRBV28 and TRBJ2-7, with D perhaps matching TRBD2 (6 bases). Germline lookup yields CDR1 MDHEN and CDR2 SYDVKM. This CDR3 has 14 residues. V was cut by 7 bases and J by 2 bases, with 15 bases left in between.

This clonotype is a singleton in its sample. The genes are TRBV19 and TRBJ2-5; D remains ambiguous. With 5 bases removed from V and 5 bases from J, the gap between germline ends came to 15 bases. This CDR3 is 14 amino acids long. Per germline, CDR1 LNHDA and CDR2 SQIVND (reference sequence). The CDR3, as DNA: TGTGCCAGTAGTCCCCGGACGGGCTGGGAGACCCAGTACTTC. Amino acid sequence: CASSPRTGWETQYF.

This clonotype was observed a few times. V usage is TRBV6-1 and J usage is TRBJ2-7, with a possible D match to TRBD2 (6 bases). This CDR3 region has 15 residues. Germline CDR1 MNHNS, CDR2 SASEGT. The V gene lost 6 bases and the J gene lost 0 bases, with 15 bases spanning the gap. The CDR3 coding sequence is TGTGCCAGCAGCCATAGAGCGGGCCTCTCCTACGAGCAGTACTTC. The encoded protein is CASSHRAGLSYEQYF.

CDR3: CASSLRQGGQPQHF. DNA for the CDR3: TGTGCCAGCAGCTTAAGACAGGGCGGTCAGCCCCAGCATTTT. This chain uses TRBV7-2 with TRBJ1-5; TRBD1 matches 7 bases. V lost 2 bases, J lost 6 bases, and 4 bases stayed unmatched. CDR3 length: 14 amino acids. Germline V lookup: CDR1 SGHTA, CDR2 FQGNSA.

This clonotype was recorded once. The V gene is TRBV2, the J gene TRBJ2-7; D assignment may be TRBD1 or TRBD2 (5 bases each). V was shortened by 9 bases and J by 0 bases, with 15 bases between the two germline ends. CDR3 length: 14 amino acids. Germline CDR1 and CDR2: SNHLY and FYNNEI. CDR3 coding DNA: TGTGCCAGTACCAACACAGGAGGCTCCTACGAGCAGTACTTC. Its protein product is CASTNTGGSYEQYF. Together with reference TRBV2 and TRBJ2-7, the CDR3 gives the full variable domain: EPEVTQTPSHQVTQMGQEVILRCVPISNHLYFYWYRQILGQKVEFLVSFYNNEISEKSEIFDDQFSVERPDGSNFTLKIRSTKLEDSAMYFCASTNTGGSYEQYFGPGTRLTVT.

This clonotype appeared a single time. Here the CDR3 reads CASSEVGYTEAFF. The CDR3 nucleotides are TGTGCCAGCAGTGAAGTGGGGTACACTGAAGCTTTCTTT. The chain recombines TRBV25-1 with TRBJ1-1, with D hard to call. Germline CDR1 and CDR2: MGHDK and SYGVNS. The CDR3 spans 13 residues. V was trimmed by 2 bases and J by 3 bases, leaving 7 bases between them.

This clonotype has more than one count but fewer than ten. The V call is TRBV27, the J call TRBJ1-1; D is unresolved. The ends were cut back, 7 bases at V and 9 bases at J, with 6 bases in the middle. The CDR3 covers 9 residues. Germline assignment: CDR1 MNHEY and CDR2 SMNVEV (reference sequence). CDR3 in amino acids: CASKDKAFF. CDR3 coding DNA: TGTGCCAGCAAAGATAAAGCTTTCTTT.

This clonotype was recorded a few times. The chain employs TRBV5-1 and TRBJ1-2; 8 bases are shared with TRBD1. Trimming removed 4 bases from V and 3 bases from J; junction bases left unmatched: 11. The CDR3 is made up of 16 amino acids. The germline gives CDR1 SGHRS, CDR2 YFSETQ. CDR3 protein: CASSPTSGGPDYGYTF. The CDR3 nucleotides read TGCGCCAGCAGCCCCACTTCAGGGGGCCCTGACTATGGCTACACCTTC. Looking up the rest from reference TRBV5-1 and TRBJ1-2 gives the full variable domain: KAGVTQTPRYLIKTRGQQVTLSCSPISGHRSVSWYQQTPGQGLQFLFEYFSETQRNKGNFPGRFSGRQFSNSRSEMNVSTLELGDSALYLCASSPTSGGPDYGYTFGSGTRLTVV.

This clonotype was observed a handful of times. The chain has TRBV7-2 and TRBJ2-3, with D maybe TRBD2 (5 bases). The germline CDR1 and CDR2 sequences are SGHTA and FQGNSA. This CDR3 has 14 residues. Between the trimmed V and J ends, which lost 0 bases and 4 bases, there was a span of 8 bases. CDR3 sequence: CASSLARAPDTQYF. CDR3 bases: TGTGCCAGCAGCTTAGCGCGGGCCCCAGATACGCAGTATTTT.

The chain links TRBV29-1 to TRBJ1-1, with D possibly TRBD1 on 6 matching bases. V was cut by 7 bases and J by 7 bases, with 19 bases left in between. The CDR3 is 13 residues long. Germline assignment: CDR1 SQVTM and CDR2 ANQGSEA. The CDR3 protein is CSARWGAVLEAFF. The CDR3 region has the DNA TGCAGCGCCCGATGGGGGGCGGTGCTTGAAGCTTTCTTT.

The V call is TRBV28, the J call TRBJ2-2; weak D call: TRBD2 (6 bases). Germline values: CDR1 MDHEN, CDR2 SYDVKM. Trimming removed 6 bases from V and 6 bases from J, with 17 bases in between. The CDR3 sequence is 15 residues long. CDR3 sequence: CASRRAGLVAGELFF. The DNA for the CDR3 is TGTGCCAGCAGACGGGCGGGGTTGGTCGCCGGGGAGCTGTTTTTT. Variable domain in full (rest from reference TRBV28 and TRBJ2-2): DVKVTQSSRYLVKRTGEKVFLECVQDMDHENMFWYRQDPGLGLRLIYFSYDVKMKEKGDIPEGYSVSREKKERFSLILESASTNQTSMYLCASRRAGLVAGELFFGEGSRLTVL.

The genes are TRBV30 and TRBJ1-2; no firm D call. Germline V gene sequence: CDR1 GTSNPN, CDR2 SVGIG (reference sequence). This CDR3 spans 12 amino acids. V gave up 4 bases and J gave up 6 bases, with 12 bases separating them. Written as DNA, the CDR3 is TGTGCCTGGACACAACACGGGGATGGCTACACCTTC. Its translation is CAWTQHGDGYTF.

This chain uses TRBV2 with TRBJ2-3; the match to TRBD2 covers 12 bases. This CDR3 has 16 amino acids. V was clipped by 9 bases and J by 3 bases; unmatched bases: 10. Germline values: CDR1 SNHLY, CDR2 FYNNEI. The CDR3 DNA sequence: TGTGCCAGTAGAGGGGCCCTAGCGGGGGGGACAGATACGCAGTATTTT. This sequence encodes CASRGALAGGTDTQYF.

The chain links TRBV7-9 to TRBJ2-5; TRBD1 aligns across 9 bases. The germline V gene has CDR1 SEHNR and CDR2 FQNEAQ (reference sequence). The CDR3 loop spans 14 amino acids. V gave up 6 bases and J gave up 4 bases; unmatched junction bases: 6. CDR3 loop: CASRSTGGGETQYF. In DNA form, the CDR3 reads TGTGCCAGCAGATCGACAGGGGGAGGAGAGACCCAGTACTTC.

The CDR3 nucleotides read TGCAGTGCCCATTCGGGAACAGGGGACGAGCAGTACTTC. It translates to CSAHSGTGDEQYF. J is TRBJ2-7 and V is TRBV20-1; 7 nucleotides line up with TRBD1. The V gene's germline CDR1 is DFQATT and CDR2 SNEGSKA (reference sequence). V was clipped by 6 bases and J by 5 bases; unmatched bases: 10. The CDR3 is 13 residues long.

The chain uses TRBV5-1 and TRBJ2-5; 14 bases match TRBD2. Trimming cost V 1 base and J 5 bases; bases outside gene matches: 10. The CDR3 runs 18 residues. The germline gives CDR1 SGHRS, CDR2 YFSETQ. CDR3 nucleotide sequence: TGCGCCAGCAGCTTGAGCAGGGGACTAGCGGGAGAAGGCGAGACCCAGTACTTC. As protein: CASSLSRGLAGEGETQYF.

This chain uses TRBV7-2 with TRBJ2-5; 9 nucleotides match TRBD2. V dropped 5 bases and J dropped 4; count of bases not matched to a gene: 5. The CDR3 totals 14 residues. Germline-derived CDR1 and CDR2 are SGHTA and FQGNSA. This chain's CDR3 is CASSASAGGETQYF. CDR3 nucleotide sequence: TGTGCCAGCAGCGCATCAGCGGGGGGAGAGACCCAGTACTTC.

DNA for the CDR3: TGCAGTGCTACCCCTCACACTGAAGCTTTCTTT. Its protein product is CSATPHTEAFF. The chain is built from TRBV20-1 and TRBJ1-1, with D uncertain. CDR1 and CDR2 from the germline V gene are DFQATT and SNEGSKA (reference sequence). V dropped 4 bases and J dropped 3 bases, with 6 bases sitting between them. There are 11 residues in the CDR3.

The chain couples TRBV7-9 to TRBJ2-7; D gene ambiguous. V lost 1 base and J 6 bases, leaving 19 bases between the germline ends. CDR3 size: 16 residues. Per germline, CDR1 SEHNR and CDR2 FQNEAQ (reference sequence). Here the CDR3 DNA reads TGTGCCAGCAGCTTAGTATGGCGAGGCACGGCCAGCGAGCAGTACTTC. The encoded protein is CASSLVWRGTASEQYF.

The CDR3 DNA follows: TGTGCCAGCAGTCTTGACAGCTATAGCAATCAGCCCCAGCATTTT. Protein: CASSLDSYSNQPQHF. The V gene is TRBV27, the J gene TRBJ1-5; TRBD1 might be the D (5 bases). The CDR3 is made up of 15 amino acids. The germline gives CDR1 MNHEY, CDR2 SMNVEV (reference sequence). Trimming removed 5 bases at V and 0 bases at J, with 11 bases between.

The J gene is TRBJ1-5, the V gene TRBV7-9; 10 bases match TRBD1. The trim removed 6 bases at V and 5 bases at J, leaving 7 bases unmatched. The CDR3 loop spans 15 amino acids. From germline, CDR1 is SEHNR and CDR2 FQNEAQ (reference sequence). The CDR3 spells CASSSDRGPHQPQHF. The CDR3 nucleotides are TGTGCCAGCAGTAGTGACAGGGGGCCTCATCAGCCCCAGCATTTT.

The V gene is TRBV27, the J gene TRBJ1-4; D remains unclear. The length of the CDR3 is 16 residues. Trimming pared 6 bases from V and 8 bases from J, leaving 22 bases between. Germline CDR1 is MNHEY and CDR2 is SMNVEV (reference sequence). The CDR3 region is CASSLPVWLRREKLFF. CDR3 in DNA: TGTGCCAGCAGCCTTCCGGTCTGGCTCAGAAGGGAAAAACTGTTTTTT.

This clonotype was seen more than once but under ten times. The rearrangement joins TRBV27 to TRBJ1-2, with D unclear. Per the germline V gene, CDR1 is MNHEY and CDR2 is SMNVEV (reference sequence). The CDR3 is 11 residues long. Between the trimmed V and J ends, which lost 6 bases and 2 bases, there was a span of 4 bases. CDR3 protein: CASRDNYGYTF. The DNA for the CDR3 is TGTGCCAGCAGGGACAACTATGGCTACACCTTC.

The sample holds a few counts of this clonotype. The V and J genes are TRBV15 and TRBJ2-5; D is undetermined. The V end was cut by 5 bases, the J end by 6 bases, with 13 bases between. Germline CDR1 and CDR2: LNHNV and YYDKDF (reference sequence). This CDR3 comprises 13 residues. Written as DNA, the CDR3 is TGTGCCACCAGCGATAGAAGGGCCCAGACCCAGTACTTC. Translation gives CATSDRRAQTQYF.

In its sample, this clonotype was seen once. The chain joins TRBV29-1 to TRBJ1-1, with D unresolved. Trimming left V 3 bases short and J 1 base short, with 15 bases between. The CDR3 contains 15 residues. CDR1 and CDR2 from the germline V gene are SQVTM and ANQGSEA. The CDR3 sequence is CSVDRSAGPNTEAFF. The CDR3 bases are TGCAGCGTTGATCGGTCGGCAGGACCGAACACTGAAGCTTTCTTT.

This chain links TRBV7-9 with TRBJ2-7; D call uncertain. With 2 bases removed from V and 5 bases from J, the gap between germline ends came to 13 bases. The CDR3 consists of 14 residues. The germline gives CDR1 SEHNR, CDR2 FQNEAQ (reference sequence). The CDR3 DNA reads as TGTGCCAGCAGCTTACTGGGGATGACCGACGAGCAGTACTTC. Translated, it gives CASSLLGMTDEQYF.

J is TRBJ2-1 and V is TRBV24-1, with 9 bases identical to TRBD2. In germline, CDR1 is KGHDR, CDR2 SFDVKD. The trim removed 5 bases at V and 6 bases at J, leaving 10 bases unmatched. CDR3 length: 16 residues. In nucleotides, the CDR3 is TGTGCCACCAGTGTTCATGCCGGGACTAGCTTCAATGAGCAGTTCTTC. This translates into CATSVHAGTSFNEQFF.

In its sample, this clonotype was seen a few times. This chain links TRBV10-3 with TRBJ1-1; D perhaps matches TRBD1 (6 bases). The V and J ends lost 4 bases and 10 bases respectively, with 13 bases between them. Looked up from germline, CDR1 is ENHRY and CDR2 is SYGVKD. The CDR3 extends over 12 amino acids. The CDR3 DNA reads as TGTGCCATCAGTGGGGGGCCCCTACGAGCTTTCTTT. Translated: CAISGGPLRAFF.

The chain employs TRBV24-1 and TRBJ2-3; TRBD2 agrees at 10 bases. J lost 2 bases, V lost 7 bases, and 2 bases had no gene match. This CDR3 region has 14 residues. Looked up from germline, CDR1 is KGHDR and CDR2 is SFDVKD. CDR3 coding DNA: TGTGCCACCAGAACTAGCGGGAACACAGATACGCAGTATTTT. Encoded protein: CATRTSGNTDTQYF.